A single sample is the source of the 9 T cell receptor beta chains below, sequenced in a study of identical twins. TCRdb independently ran MiXCR on the 5' RACE reads; one entry per CDR3 protein. The table records under 350,000 distinct CDR3 sequences, more than 8% of them present only once. These data also formed part of another study, on yellow fever vaccine responses in identical twins.

The sequenced material came from CD8+ T cells sorted from blood. These TCRs come from a woman aged 18 to 35 in good health.

This clonotype was counted only a few times. In DNA, the CDR3 is TGTGCCAGCAGCCCCCAGGGGGGCAGCGGGGGGGCCCCTCGGGAGACCCAGTACTTC. Translated, it gives CASSPQGGSGGAPRETQYF. V and J are TRBV4-2 and TRBJ2-5; 10 bases align to TRBD2. The CDR3 loop spans 19 amino acids. Germline assignment: CDR1 LGHNA and CDR2 YNFKEQ. Trimming at V came to 4 bases and at J to 5 bases, leaving 19 bases not matched to a gene.

This clonotype has at least ten counts. The chain recombines TRBV12-5 with TRBJ2-1, with 9 bases matching TRBD2. Germline V gene sequence: CDR1 LGHNT, CDR2 FRNRAP. The V gene end was trimmed by 8 bases and the J gene end by 5 bases; junction bases not matched to a gene: 10. CDR3 length: 15 amino acids. The CDR3, as DNA: TGTGCTAGTAGCCCGGGACTAGCATCAAACAATGAGCAGTTCTTC. Translated, it gives CASSPGLASNNEQFF.

This clonotype has at least ten counts. The rearrangement links TRBV4-2 to TRBJ2-7; 14 nucleotides line up with TRBD2. The CDR3 runs to 16 residues. Germline CDR1 LGHNA, CDR2 YNFKEQ. With 2 bases clipped from V and 3 bases from J, the junction kept 3 bases outside the gene matches. The CDR3 bases are TGTGCCAGCAGCCAAAGGGGACTAGCGGGAGTCTACGAGCAGTACTTC. It is translated as CASSQRGLAGVYEQYF.

The chain is built from TRBV20-1 and TRBJ2-7, with 8 positions matching TRBD1. This CDR3 is built from 14 residues. From germline, CDR1 is DFQATT and CDR2 SNEGSKA (reference sequence). Unmatched junction bases numbered 7, after V lost 0 bases and J lost 6 bases. CDR3: CSARDLWTGPEQYF. The CDR3 DNA reads TGCAGTGCTAGAGATCTTTGGACAGGGCCCGAGCAGTACTTC.

This clonotype showed up many times. The chain links TRBV4-1 to TRBJ1-5, with D uncertain. Germline CDR1 is MGHRA and CDR2 is YSYEKL. Trimming removed 1 base from V and 1 base from J, with 2 bases in between. There are 13 residues in the CDR3. The CDR3 loop is CASSQVSNQPQHF. The CDR3 DNA follows: TGCGCCAGCAGCCAAGTCAGCAATCAGCCCCAGCATTTT.

CDR3 protein: CASSQDQQETQYF. CDR3 sequence (DNA): TGCGCCAGCAGCCAGGACCAACAAGAGACCCAGTACTTC. The rearrangement uses TRBV4-3 and TRBJ2-5; D not resolved. From germline, CDR1 is LGHNA and CDR2 YSLEER. Trimming removed 3 bases at V and 2 bases at J, with 7 bases between. The CDR3 runs 13 residues.

The table lists this clonotype with a few counts. The CDR3: CAGIGRDHTLAKNIQYF. The CDR3 DNA follows: TGTGCCGGAATAGGCAGGGATCACACACTAGCCAAAAACATTCAGTACTTC. This sequence joins TRBV5-6 and TRBJ2-4; possibly TRBD1 for D (5 bases). Per the germline V gene, CDR1 is SGHDT and CDR2 is YYEEEE. This CDR3 is built from 17 residues. Trimming pared 10 bases from V and 0 bases from J, leaving 23 bases between.

This clonotype has only a few counts. This chain links TRBV29-1 with TRBJ2-1; possibly TRBD1 or TRBD2 for D (5 bases each). V was trimmed by 7 bases and J by 2 bases, leaving 9 bases between them. Germline values: CDR1 SQVTM, CDR2 ANQGSEA. CDR3 size: 12 residues. CDR3 sequence: CSAGTAYNEQFF. CDR3 DNA sequence: TGCAGCGCTGGGACGGCCTACAATGAGCAGTTCTTC.

This clonotype was recorded at least ten times. This chain joins TRBV28 and TRBJ2-7, with D perhaps being TRBD1 or TRBD2 (5 bases each). The CDR3 totals 14 residues. Deletions cut 3 bases from V and 0 bases from J, with 9 bases between. The germline V gene has CDR1 MDHEN and CDR2 SYDVKM. DNA for the CDR3: TGTGCCAGCAGTTTGAGGGGAAACTCCTACGAGCAGTACTTC. Its translation: CASSLRGNSYEQYF.